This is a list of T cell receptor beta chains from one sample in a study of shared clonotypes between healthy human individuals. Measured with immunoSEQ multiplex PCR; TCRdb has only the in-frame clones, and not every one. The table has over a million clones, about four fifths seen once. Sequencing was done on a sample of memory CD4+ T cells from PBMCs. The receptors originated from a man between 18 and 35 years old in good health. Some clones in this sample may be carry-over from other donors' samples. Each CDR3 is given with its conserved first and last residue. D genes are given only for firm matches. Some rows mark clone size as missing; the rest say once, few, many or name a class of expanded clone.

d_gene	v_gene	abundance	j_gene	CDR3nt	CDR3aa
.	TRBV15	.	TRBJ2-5	TGTGCCACCAATAAGAGGGCAGGGATGGGGGAGACCCAGTACTTC	CATNKRAGMGETQYF
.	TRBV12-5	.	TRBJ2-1	TGTGCTAGTGGTTTGTTCCCTAACAAGGGTACTGAGCAGTTCTTC	CASGLFPNKGTEQFF
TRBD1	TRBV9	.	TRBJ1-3	TGTGCCAGCAGCGTCTGGGACAGGGGGTTGGGTGGAAACACCATATATTTT	CASSVWDRGLGGNTIYF
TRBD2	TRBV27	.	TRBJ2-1	TGTGCCAGCAGTTTATCGATCCTAGCGGGAGGGTATGAGCAGTTCTTC	CASSLSILAGGYEQFF
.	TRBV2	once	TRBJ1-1	TGTGCCAGCAGTGGGCCGGGACAAGGGGAGACTGAAGCTTTCTTT	CASSGPGQGETEAFF
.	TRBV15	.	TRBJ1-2	TGTGCCACCAGCAGAGAGATGGGGACATCTGGCTATGGCTACACCTTC	CATSREMGTSGYGYTF
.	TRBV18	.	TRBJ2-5	TGTGCCAGCTCACCAGGGCGCGAACAAGAGACCCAGTACTTC	CASSPGREQETQYF
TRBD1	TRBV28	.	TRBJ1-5	TGTGCCAGCAGTTTTCGGATCCTACGACAGGGCAGCAATCAGCCCCAGCATTTT	CASSFRILRQGSNQPQHF
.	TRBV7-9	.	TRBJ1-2	TGTGCCAGCAGCGGGAGGACGGCCTATGAGGCTAACTATGGCTACACCTTC	CASSGRTAYEANYGYTF
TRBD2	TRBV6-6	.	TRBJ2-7	TGTGCCAGCAGTTACCCTAGCGGGATGAGCTACGAGCAGTACTTC	CASSYPSGMSYEQYF
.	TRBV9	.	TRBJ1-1	TGTGCCAGCAGCGTAGCTGTGGGAGGGACTGAAGCTTTCTTT	CASSVAVGGTEAFF
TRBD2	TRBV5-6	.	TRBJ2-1	TGTGCCAGCAGCTCGGGACTAGCGTCCTACAATGAGCAGTTCTTC	CASSSGLASYNEQFF
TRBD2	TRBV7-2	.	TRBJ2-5	TGTGCCAGCAGCCCCGGAGGCGGCGGGAGGGAGACCCAGTACTTC	CASSPGGGGRETQYF
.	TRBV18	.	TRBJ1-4	TGTGCCAGCTCACCCCAGACCCCTGCAACTAATGAAAAACTGTTTTTT	CASSPQTPATNEKLFF